This passage covers 20 T cell receptor beta chains from one sample sequenced in a study of blood T cells in healthy people across ages. Through a sample-barcoded 5' primer and a J-beta primer mix, a second PCR was run for about 6 to 11 cycles. TCRdb independently ran MiXCR on the 5' RACE reads; one entry per CDR3 protein. The repertoire holds about 730,000 distinct CDR3 sequences, around 40% seen once, with roughly 20% in the top ten. Sequenced input: blood. These receptors all stem from a woman aged 55-70 years in good health.

The CDR3 spells CSAGRGIRQGSSMNNQPQHF. The CDR3 bases are TGCAGTGCTGGGAGGGGGATACGACAGGGGAGCTCGATGAACAATCAGCCCCAGCATTTT. The chain links TRBV20-1 to TRBJ1-5; TRBD1 aligns across 8 bases. The CDR3 is 20 residues long. The germline V gene has CDR1 DFQATT and CDR2 SNEGSKA (reference sequence). V shed 5 bases, J shed 3 bases, and the junction held 24 bases outside the gene matches.

For this clonotype: At one end, the junction sequence differs from germline, possibly due to a read error. The rearrangement links TRBV6-6 to TRBJ2-6, with D possibly TRBD1 on 5 matching bases. CDR1 MNHNY and CDR2 SVGAGI come from the germline V gene (reference sequence). The length of the CDR3 is 16 residues. Here the CDR3 DNA reads TGTGCCAGCAGAACACAGGCGAGCTCTGGGGCCGACGTCCTGACTTTC. This codes for CASRTQASSGADVLTF.

The chain has TRBV20-1 and TRBJ2-5; 9 bases match TRBD1. The J call may be mistaken, given a closer DNA end match to TRBJ2-4. CDR3 size: 12 residues. Germline assignment: CDR1 DFQATT and CDR2 SNEGSKA (reference sequence). The DNA for the CDR3 is TGCAGTGTACCGACAGGGGGGGACATTCAGTACTTC. Amino acids: CSVPTGGDIQYF.

The chain combines TRBV29-1 with TRBJ2-1; TRBD2 aligns across 8 bases. This CDR3 is built from 14 residues. Germline loops: CDR1 SQVTM, CDR2 ANQGSEA. V lost 3 bases, J lost 9 bases, and 10 bases stayed unmatched. The CDR3 loop is CSVDGRTSHLEQFF. For the CDR3, the DNA is TGCAGCGTTGATGGGAGGACTAGCCACCTTGAGCAGTTCTTC.

The J gene is TRBJ2-3, the V gene TRBV20-1; weak D call: TRBD2 (5 bases). This CDR3 contains 14 residues. Germline loops: CDR1 DFQATT, CDR2 SNEGSKA (reference sequence). The germline V and J ends were trimmed by 6 bases and 4 bases, with 17 bases remaining between them. The CDR3 sequence is CSAGWTVGADTQYF. The CDR3 coding sequence is TGCAGTGCCGGATGGACTGTTGGTGCAGATACGCAGTATTTT.

This clonotype was detected only a few times. V usage is TRBV6-4 and J usage is TRBJ2-5, with no clear D. The J call may be wrong; the DNA end is better matched by TRBJ2-7. The CDR3 loop spans 12 amino acids. Germline lookup yields CDR1 MRHNA and CDR2 SNTAGT. CDR3 sequence: CASGNTSYEQYF. Written as DNA, the CDR3 is TGTGCCAGCGGTAACACAAGCTACGAGCAGTACTTC.

This chain links TRBV27 with TRBJ2-1, with D tentatively TRBD2 (6 bases). CDR3 length: 12 residues. Looked up from germline, CDR1 is MNHEY and CDR2 is SMNVEV (reference sequence). V lost 5 bases and J 8 bases, leaving 10 bases between the germline ends. This chain's CDR3 is CASSKTSHEQFF. The CDR3 DNA sequence: TGTGCCAGCAGTAAGACTAGTCATGAGCAGTTCTTC.

The chain couples TRBV20-1 to TRBJ2-3; the match to TRBD2 covers 10 bases. This CDR3 region has 14 residues. V lost 5 bases, J lost 3 bases, and 5 bases stayed unmatched. Germline CDR1 and CDR2: DFQATT and SNEGSKA (reference sequence). For the CDR3, the DNA is TGCAGTGCTCCCACTAGCGGGATAACAGATACGCAGTATTTT. Encoded protein: CSAPTSGITDTQYF.

This clonotype was picked up a small number of times. This chain connects TRBV20-1 to TRBJ2-7; 9 positions match TRBD2. The CDR3 is made up of 12 amino acids. Germline lookup yields CDR1 DFQATT and CDR2 SNEGSKA (reference sequence). This CDR3 reads CSGSGGNYEQYF. The CDR3, as DNA: TGCAGCGGTAGCGGGGGAAATTACGAGCAGTACTTC.

The chain couples TRBV10-3 to TRBJ2-3, with 11 bases fitting TRBD2. Germline V gene lookup returns CDR1 ENHRY and CDR2 SYGVKD. This CDR3 has 17 residues. V lost 6 bases to trimming and J lost 4 bases; unmatched junction nucleotides: 12. CDR3: CAISGTSGDLAADTQYF. For the CDR3, the DNA is TGTGCCATCAGCGGGACTAGCGGAGACCTCGCGGCAGATACGCAGTATTTT.

The chain has TRBV25-1 and TRBJ2-1; D is tentatively TRBD1 or TRBD2 (6 bases each). The CDR3 spans 16 residues. The germline V gene has CDR1 MGHDK and CDR2 SYGVNS. The ends were cut back, 1 base at V and 1 base at J, with 11 bases in the middle. The CDR3 DNA follows: TGTGCCAGCAGTGAATCGGGGGCTCGGTCCTACAATGAGCAGTTCTTC. It encodes CASSESGARSYNEQFF.

The chain joins TRBV11-2 to TRBJ2-5; 8 nucleotides match TRBD1. With V trimmed by 5 bases and J by 4 bases, 6 bases remained unmatched. The CDR3 runs to 14 residues. Germline V gene sequence: CDR1 SGHAT, CDR2 FQNNGV. This chain's CDR3 is CASSARDRLETQYF. The CDR3 DNA sequence: TGTGCCAGCAGCGCCCGGGACAGGCTAGAGACCCAGTACTTC. Full variable domain (missing parts from reference TRBV11-2 and TRBJ2-5): EAGVAQSPRYKIIEKRQSVAFWCNPISGHATLYWYQQILGQGPKLLIQFQNNGVVDDSQLPKDRFSAERLKGVDSTLKIQPAKLEDSAVYLCASSARDRLETQYFGPGTRLLVL.

The J gene is TRBJ2-4, the V gene TRBV12-3 or TRBV12-4; possibly TRBD1 for D (6 bases). The germline V and J ends were trimmed by 6 bases and 15 bases, with 21 bases remaining between them. The CDR3 is 13 residues long. CDR3 coding DNA: TGTGCCAGCAGGCCGGGACACCTTTACGAGCTGTACTTC. Protein: CASRPGHLYELYF.

The chain is built from TRBV20-1 and TRBJ2-3, with a weak D call TRBD2 (6 bases). The germline V and J ends were trimmed by 0 bases and 6 bases, with 16 bases remaining between them. From germline, CDR1 is DFQATT and CDR2 SNEGSKA (reference sequence). The CDR3 runs 15 residues. The CDR3 nucleotides are TGCAGTGCTAGAGACCCGCGGGGCTCAGGTGATACGCAGTATTTT. It is translated as CSARDPRGSGDTQYF.

This clonotype was seen just once. Germline and junction disagree at one end, which may indicate a read error. V is TRBV20-1 and J is TRBJ1-6; 7 bases agree with TRBD1. This CDR3 has 15 amino acids. Germline V gives CDR1 DFQATT, CDR2 SNEGSKA (reference sequence). Written as DNA, the CDR3 is TGCAGTGCCAGGGGGGAAGCAGGGAGGAGTTCACCCCCCCACTTT. This encodes CSARGEAGRSSPPHF.

This clonotype was counted ten times or more. The chain has TRBV6-2 or TRBV6-3 and TRBJ2-1; D unresolved. Trimming shortened V by 7 bases and J by 5 bases, and 15 bases separated the two germline ends. Germline V gene data show CDR1 as MNHEY and CDR2 as SVGEGT. The CDR3 is 14 amino acids. In nucleotides, the CDR3 is TGTGCCAGCAAGCCATACCTCCCCAACAATGAGCAGTTCTTC. As protein: CASKPYLPNNEQFF.

At least ten counts were recorded for this clonotype. The rearrangement links TRBV10-3 to TRBJ2-6; D is ambiguous. V was clipped by 8 bases and J by 0 bases, with 14 bases between them. In germline, CDR1 is ENHRY, CDR2 SYGVKD. The length of the CDR3 is 16 residues. The CDR3 DNA reads TGTGCCATCGGGGTAACCCAGACCTCTGGGGCCAACGTCCTGACTTTC. Translated, it gives CAIGVTQTSGANVLTF.

The J gene is TRBJ1-2, the V gene TRBV29-1; D unclear. V was clipped by 6 bases and J by 4 bases, with 18 bases between them. The CDR3 is 14 residues long. Germline CDR1 reads SQVTM; CDR2 reads ANQGSEA. The CDR3 DNA sequence: TGCAGCGTCGAGGCCGCCGGGGTGAGCTATGGCTACACCTTC. This encodes CSVEAAGVSYGYTF. Looking up the rest from reference TRBV29-1 and TRBJ1-2 gives the full variable domain: SAVISQKPSRDICQRGTSLTIQCQVDSQVTMMFWYRQQPGQSLTLIATANQGSEATYESGFVIDKFPISRPNLTFSTLTVSNMSPEDSSIYLCSVEAAGVSYGYTFGSGTRLTVV.

V and J are TRBV6-5 and TRBJ2-4; D unresolved. Germline CDR1 reads MNHEY; CDR2 reads SVGAGI. The V end lost 5 bases, the J end lost 6 bases, and 11 bases lay between the germline ends. The CDR3 contains 13 residues. The CDR3 nucleotides read TGTGCCAGCAGTGACGGCCAACGAAACATTCAGTACTTC. It yields the protein CASSDGQRNIQYF.

V usage is TRBV4-2 and J usage is TRBJ2-1, with D uncertain. CDR3 length: 16 residues. Trimming removed 4 bases at V and 2 bases at J, with 15 bases between. CDR1 and CDR2 (germline): LGHNA, YNFKEQ. Here the CDR3 reads CASSLSTCGTYNEQFF. The CDR3 DNA reads TGTGCCAGCAGCCTGAGTACTTGCGGAACCTACAATGAGCAGTTCTTC.